Listed here are 14 T cell receptor beta chains from one sample, sequenced in a study of T cells in localized non-small cell lung cancer. Libraries were prepared by immunoSEQ multiplex PCR; TCRdb keeps only in-frame clonotypes and omits some of them. Of some 35,000 clones in the sample, around nine tenths are singletons; the top ten hold roughly 6.9%. The source material was peripheral blood, sampled before any cancer treatment. These receptors all come from a female donor older than 55 with stage I lung adenocarcinoma.

This rearrangement joins TRBV19 to TRBJ1-6; a possible D gene is TRBD1 (5 bases). Germline assignment: CDR1 LNHDA and CDR2 SQIVND (reference sequence). V was pared by 9 bases and J by 14 bases, with 20 bases between. The CDR3 covers 13 residues. The CDR3 spells CASHPWGSRTLHF. Here the CDR3 DNA reads TGTGCCAGCCACCCATGGGGGTCTCGTACCCTCCACTTT. The full variable domain, in which reference TRBV19 and TRBJ1-6 provide the parts outside the CDR3, is DGGITQSPKYLFRKEGQNVTLSCEQNLNHDAMYWYRQDPGQGLRLIYYSQIVNDFQKGDIAEGYSVSREKKESFPLTVTSAQKNPTAFYLCASHPWGSRTLHFGNGTRLTVT.

The chain is built from TRBV4-1 and TRBJ1-1; TRBD1 is a possible D gene (6 bases). Looked up from germline, CDR1 is MGHRA and CDR2 is YSYEKL. The CDR3 covers 15 residues. V was cut by 1 base and J by 5 bases, with 14 bases left in between. The CDR3 region is CASSQAGAENTEAFF. The CDR3 nucleotides read TGCGCCAGCAGCCAAGCGGGGGCCGAGAATACTGAAGCTTTCTTT.

The genes are TRBV5-6 and TRBJ1-5; no definite D call. This CDR3 comprises 15 residues. Trimming removed 0 bases at V and 0 bases at J, with 7 bases between. Germline assignment: CDR1 SGHDT and CDR2 YYEEEE. The CDR3 is CASSLAVGSNQPQHF. In DNA, the CDR3 is TGTGCCAGCAGCTTGGCCGTAGGTAGCAATCAGCCCCAGCATTTT.

The rearrangement uses TRBV2 and TRBJ2-1, with D possibly TRBD1 on 6 matching bases. Trimming took 3 bases from V and 3 from J, leaving 9 bases between them. Germline V gene sequence: CDR1 SNHLY, CDR2 FYNNEI. CDR3 length equals 14 residues. CDR3 in amino acids: CASSDGTYYNEQFF. The CDR3 nucleotides read TGTGCCAGCAGTGATGGGACATACTACAATGAGCAGTTCTTC.

The V gene is TRBV6-1, the J gene TRBJ2-1; 9 bases match TRBD1. Unmatched junction bases numbered 6, after V lost 3 bases and J lost 9 bases. The CDR3 length is 14 residues. Looked up from germline, CDR1 is MNHNS and CDR2 is SASEGT. CDR3 loop: CASSDLDRGIEQFF. CDR3 bases: TGTGCCAGCAGTGACCTGGACAGGGGAATTGAGCAGTTCTTC.

The genes are TRBV18 and TRBJ1-1; D gene unclear. The CDR3 extends over 13 amino acids. V was pared by 4 bases and J by 3 bases, with 9 bases between. CDR1 and CDR2 (germline): KGHSH, LQKENI. CDR3 region: CASSLRSDTEAFF. The CDR3 nucleotides read TGTGCCAGCTCACTTAGGTCGGACACTGAAGCTTTCTTT.

This chain's CDR3 is CASSLPPFGSGGGTQYF. DNA of the CDR3: TGTGCCAGCAGCTTGCCCCCTTTTGGTAGCGGGGGGGGGACCCAGTACTTC. The J gene is TRBJ2-5, the V gene TRBV5-4; 11 bases are a match to TRBD2. CDR1 and CDR2 from the germline V gene are SGHNT and YYREEE (reference sequence). After removal of 1 base from V and 7 bases from J, the junction contained 12 bases not matched to a gene. The CDR3 is 17 residues long.

V usage is TRBV2 and J usage is TRBJ1-2; tentatively, D is TRBD1 (5 bases). The V and J ends lost 5 bases and 6 bases respectively, with 22 bases between them. CDR3 length: 16 amino acids. CDR1 and CDR2 from the germline V gene are SNHLY and FYNNEI. The CDR3 protein is CASSYQGVPSYNGYTF. The CDR3 region has the DNA TGTGCCAGCAGTTACCAGGGCGTCCCGAGCTATAATGGCTACACCTTC.

The chain links TRBV6-6 to TRBJ1-4; 7 positions match TRBD1. Germline V gives CDR1 MNHNY, CDR2 SVGAGI (reference sequence). J was trimmed by 0 bases and V by 2 bases; bases with no gene match: 3. The CDR3 length is 16 residues. CDR3 amino acids: CASSYTGAATNEKLFF. Here the CDR3 DNA reads TGTGCCAGCAGTTACACAGGGGCAGCAACTAATGAAAAACTGTTTTTT.

The chain uses TRBV4-2 and TRBJ1-2, with TRBD1 matching over 11 bases. The CDR3 contains 16 residues. Germline CDR1 and CDR2: LGHNA and YNFKEQ. V lost 4 bases, J lost 4 bases, and 8 bases stayed unmatched. The CDR3 DNA sequence: TGTGCCAGCAGCCTATCTAGGACAGGGGGCTCCTATGGCTACACCTTC. It yields the protein CASSLSRTGGSYGYTF.

The chain carries TRBV7-3 and TRBJ2-3; D is possibly TRBD1 (5 bases). CDR3 length equals 16 residues. Per the germline V gene, CDR1 is SGHTA and CDR2 is FQGTGA. V lost 5 bases and J lost 5, with 20 bases in between. CDR3 sequence reads: CASSRSYQGMGDTQYF. CDR3 coding DNA: TGTGCCAGCAGCCGATCTTATCAGGGAATGGGAGATACGCAGTATTTT. Full variable domain (missing parts from reference TRBV7-3 and TRBJ2-3): GAGVSQTPSNKVTEKGKYVELRCDPISGHTALYWYRQSLGQGPEFLIYFQGTGAADDSGLPNDRFFAVRPEGSVSTLKIQRTERGDSAVYLCASSRSYQGMGDTQYFGPGTRLTVL.

This clone was recorded once. This chain links TRBV9 with TRBJ1-1, with D maybe TRBD1 (6 bases). Between the trimmed V and J ends, which lost 0 bases and 3 bases, there was a span of 24 bases. CDR3 length equals 19 residues. Germline CDR1 SGDLS, CDR2 YYNGEE. DNA for the CDR3: TGTGCCAGCAGCGTAGGTTTTGGGGGGCGCGTTGGTTCGGACACTGAAGCTTTCTTT. Protein: CASSVGFGGRVGSDTEAFF.

This chain links TRBV5-1 with TRBJ2-3, with TRBD1 as a possible D gene (6 bases). Germline CDR1 is SGHRS and CDR2 is YFSETQ. The CDR3 totals 16 residues. V was cut by 7 bases and J by 0 bases, with 18 bases left in between. CDR3 nucleotide sequence: TGCGCCAGCGTAGGGGGTGCCGCAACTAGCACAGATACGCAGTATTTT. This codes for CASVGGAATSTDTQYF. Together with reference TRBV5-1 and TRBJ2-3, the CDR3 gives the full variable domain: KAGVTQTPRYLIKTRGQQVTLSCSPISGHRSVSWYQQTPGQGLQFLFEYFSETQRNKGNFPGRFSGRQFSNSRSEMNVSTLELGDSALYLCASVGGAATSTDTQYFGPGTRLTVL.

The genes are TRBV6-6 and TRBJ1-1; perhaps TRBD1 as D (5 bases). This CDR3 region has 14 residues. V was trimmed by 7 bases and J by 4 bases, leaving 16 bases between them. In germline, CDR1 is MNHNY, CDR2 SVGAGI (reference sequence). The CDR3 DNA reads TGTGCCAGCACTTTGGGGGGTATCCTCACTGAAGCTTTCTTT. The encoded protein is CASTLGGILTEAFF.